This section outlines one T cell receptor (beta chain) sequence together with its context. The target antigen is unknown. The data were obtained in a study of T cells expressing NK-cell markers. Study overall: Sorted CD3+CD56+NKG2C+, CD3+CD56+NKG2C- and CD3+CD56-NKG2C+ T-cell subsets were beta-chain profiled. HCMV seropositivity characterized seven of the eight sequenced donors, and seronegativity one. Broader study findings: In roughly six donors, dominant NKG2C+ clonotypes were roughly 1.0-7.0% of CD8+ T cells. The study found these clonotypes also leading the CD3+CD56-NKG2C+ fraction in a handful of donors.

This CDR3 region has 16 residues. Per the germline V gene, CDR1 is SEHNR and CDR2 is FQNEAQ (reference sequence). TCRdb derives one entry per CDR3 protein from the 5' RACE reads, leaving out DNA. This table lists about 160,000 distinct CDR3 sequences. The receptor was derived from a man between 18 and 69 years old in good health. The material sequenced was blood T cells: a sorted CD56 or NKG2C T cell subset, CD4+ or CD8+ T cells, or bulk PBMC T cells (not recorded which). The rearrangement links TRBV7-9 to TRBJ2-1; the D gene TCRdb calls, TRBD2, cannot be checked with no DNA. CDR3 sequence reads: CASSPKRGGALNEQFF.